This entry lists 23 T cell receptor beta chains sequenced from one sample in a study of beta chain features in type 1 diabetes. Every isolated RNA sample was fully reverse transcribed, so sequencing captured expressed TCRB transcripts. Using immunoSEQ multiplex PCR, the repertoire was profiled, and TCRdb retains in-frame clones only, with some absent. The table has about 930,000 clones, 15% to 20% seen once. Sequencing input: naive CD4+ T cells from blood. These receptors all come from a woman younger than 35 in good health.

This clone turned up a few times. CDR3 sequence reads: CASSPTGLREKLFF. In nucleotides, the CDR3 is TGTGCCAGCAGTCCGACAGGGTTGCGTGAAAAACTGTTTTTT. The V call is TRBV6-5, the J call TRBJ1-4, with TRBD1 matching over 7 bases. The CDR3 loop spans 14 amino acids. Trimming removed 5 bases from V and 7 bases from J; junction bases left unmatched: 7. CDR1 is MNHEY and CDR2 is SVGAGI in the germline V gene.

This chain connects TRBV28 to TRBJ2-7, with 9 bases aligning to TRBD2. The CDR3 has 17 amino acids. The ends lost 7 bases at V and 4 bases at J; junction bases unmatched: 17. Per germline, CDR1 MDHEN and CDR2 SYDVKM. The CDR3 sequence is CASTAHLASGVWYEQYF. The CDR3 coding sequence is TGTGCCAGCACCGCTCATCTCGCTAGCGGGGTTTGGTACGAGCAGTACTTC.

The chain uses TRBV6-5 and TRBJ2-5; D may be TRBD1 (6 bases). Trimming stripped 6 bases from V and 5 bases from J, with 13 bases between. The CDR3 is 13 residues long. Germline-derived CDR1 and CDR2 are MNHEY and SVGAGI. The CDR3 is CASSKQGTETQYF. CDR3 DNA sequence: TGTGCCAGCAGCAAACAGGGAACGGAGACCCAGTACTTC.

The V and J genes are TRBV7-2 and TRBJ2-7, with 7 bases fitting TRBD2. The trim removed 5 bases at V and 3 bases at J, leaving 10 bases unmatched. The germline CDR1 and CDR2 sequences are SGHTA and FQGNSA. This CDR3 spans 15 amino acids. The CDR3, as DNA: TGTGCCAGCAGCCACAGCGGGACGCCCTACTACGAGCAGTACTTC. Its translation is CASSHSGTPYYEQYF.

This clone has a handful of counts. V and J are TRBV5-1 and TRBJ2-7, with D possibly matching TRBD1 (7 bases). Trimming pared 0 bases from V and 3 bases from J, leaving 13 bases between. The CDR3 contains 15 residues. Germline values: CDR1 SGHRS, CDR2 YFSETQ. CDR3 region: CASSLGGTVLYEQYF. The CDR3, as DNA: TGCGCCAGCAGCTTGGGCGGGACAGTGCTCTACGAGCAGTACTTC.

This clone has a handful of counts. V usage is TRBV28 and J usage is TRBJ2-1; D may correspond to TRBD1 or TRBD2 (5 bases each). Germline-derived CDR1 and CDR2 are MDHEN and SYDVKM. V lost 6 bases, J lost 7 bases, and 16 bases lay in between. The CDR3 is 14 amino acids. The CDR3 bases are TGTGCCAGCAGCTGGGGCGGAGGTCGGAATGAGCAGTTCTTC. Its protein is CASSWGGGRNEQFF.

The chain links TRBV28 to TRBJ2-7, with D perhaps matching TRBD1 (5 bases). Trimming stripped 5 bases from V and 5 bases from J, with 13 bases between. The CDR3 is 13 amino acids. In germline, CDR1 is MDHEN, CDR2 SYDVKM. This CDR3 reads CASSPPRADEQYF. In DNA form, the CDR3 reads TGTGCCAGCAGTCCCCCCAGGGCGGACGAGCAGTACTTC. The full variable domain, rest sourced from reference TRBV28 and TRBJ2-7, is DVKVTQSSRYLVKRTGEKVFLECVQDMDHENMFWYRQDPGLGLRLIYFSYDVKMKEKGDIPEGYSVSREKKERFSLILESASTNQTSMYLCASSPPRADEQYFGPGTRLTVT.

This clone was recorded a few times. The CDR3 nucleotides read TGTGCCAGCAGCCAAGGTTACAGGGAGTTAAACAATGAGCAGTTCTTC. Residues: CASSQGYRELNNEQFF. This chain joins TRBV4-2 and TRBJ2-1; weak D call: TRBD1 (6 bases). The V and J ends lost 1 base and 5 bases respectively, with 15 bases between them. Germline CDR1 is LGHNA and CDR2 is YNFKEQ. The CDR3 is made up of 16 amino acids.

V usage is TRBV7-9 and J usage is TRBJ1-1, with TRBD1 as a possible D gene (6 bases). V was cut by 5 bases and J by 6 bases, with 19 bases left in between. Germline-derived CDR1 and CDR2 are SEHNR and FQNEAQ (reference sequence). The CDR3 consists of 15 residues. The CDR3 loop reads CASSPQGQIGAEAFF. The DNA for the CDR3 is TGTGCCAGCAGCCCCCAAGGACAGATAGGAGCTGAAGCTTTCTTT.

This sequence joins TRBV29-1 and TRBJ2-2; D is possibly TRBD1 or TRBD2 (5 bases each). The V end lost 6 bases, the J end lost 0 bases, and 14 bases lay between the germline ends. Germline V gene lookup returns CDR1 SQVTM and CDR2 ANQGSEA. CDR3 length: 15 residues. CDR3 in amino acids: CSVRTGTANTGELFF. The CDR3, as DNA: TGCAGCGTGAGGACTGGGACCGCGAACACCGGGGAGCTGTTTTTT.

This chain uses TRBV11-1 with TRBJ2-3, with 8 nucleotides matching TRBD2. This CDR3 has 15 residues. Germline CDR1 is SGHAT and CDR2 is FQDESV (reference sequence). V shed 5 bases and J 2 bases; nucleotides not matched to a gene: 6. The CDR3 here is CASSLGLANTDTQYF. As DNA, the CDR3 is TGTGCCAGCAGCCTCGGACTAGCTAACACAGATACGCAGTATTTT.

This clone was detected only a few times. V is TRBV27 and J is TRBJ1-3; D ambiguous. Germline CDR1 is MNHEY and CDR2 is SMNVEV (reference sequence). The CDR3 spans 13 residues. The V gene lost 6 bases and the J gene lost 0 bases, with 6 bases spanning the gap. DNA of the CDR3: TGTGCCAGCAGGAAGTCCTCTGGAAACACCATATATTTT. It is translated as CASRKSSGNTIYF.

This clone was counted between two and nine times. The chain employs TRBV19 and TRBJ2-7; D is possibly TRBD1 (6 bases). Between the trimmed V and J ends, which lost 4 bases and 0 bases, there was a span of 13 bases. Looked up from germline, CDR1 is LNHDA and CDR2 is SQIVND (reference sequence). The CDR3 is 15 residues long. CDR3 region: CASSSNRERSYEQYF. The CDR3, as DNA: TGTGCCAGTAGTAGCAACAGGGAACGCTCCTACGAGCAGTACTTC.

This clone has only a few counts. This chain links TRBV18 with TRBJ2-1, with 7 nucleotides matching TRBD2. The germline gives CDR1 KGHSH, CDR2 LQKENI. The CDR3 is 17 amino acids. The V segment lost 0 bases and the J segment 0 bases; nucleotides outside the gene matches: 5. CDR3 region: CASSPPPGGFSYNEQFF. The DNA for the CDR3 is TGTGCCAGCTCACCACCTCCCGGGGGGTTCTCCTACAATGAGCAGTTCTTC.

CDR3 sequence reads: CASSQEAVGGGTDTQYF. Here the CDR3 DNA reads TGCGCCAGCAGCCAAGAGGCGGTCGGTGGGGGCACAGATACGCAGTATTTT. The rearrangement links TRBV4-3 to TRBJ2-3; D uncertain. CDR3 size: 17 residues. V gave up 0 bases and J gave up 1 base, with 14 bases separating them. The germline CDR1 and CDR2 sequences are LGHNA and YSLEER.

This clone was seen more than once but under ten times. The chain recombines TRBV2 with TRBJ1-2; 7 bases are a match to TRBD1. Germline CDR1 SNHLY, CDR2 FYNNEI. V lost 6 bases, J lost 3 bases, and 7 bases stayed unmatched. The CDR3 consists of 14 residues. The CDR3 region is CASSVQGSDYGYTF. CDR3 nucleotide sequence: TGTGCCAGCAGCGTACAGGGGTCGGACTATGGCTACACCTTC.

V and J are TRBV25-1 and TRBJ2-1, with D hard to call. Germline V gene data show CDR1 as MGHDK and CDR2 as SYGVNS. The germline V and J ends were trimmed by 4 bases and 3 bases, with 4 bases remaining between them. CDR3 length: 12 residues. For the CDR3, the DNA is TGTGCCAGCAGTGGAAACTACAATGAGCAGTTCTTC. Its translation is CASSGNYNEQFF.

The chain uses TRBV4-3 and TRBJ1-4; 9 nucleotides align to TRBD1. CDR3 length: 14 amino acids. Germline CDR1 LGHNA, CDR2 YSLEER. Trimming removed 2 bases from V and 8 bases from J; junction bases left unmatched: 3. As DNA, the CDR3 is TGCGCCAGCAGCCAATGGACAGGGGAGGAAAAACTGTTTTTT. Encoded protein: CASSQWTGEEKLFF.

This clone has a handful of counts. V and J are TRBV7-2 and TRBJ2-3; 9 bases fit TRBD2. The CDR3 consists of 15 residues. Trimming removed 5 bases from V and 2 bases from J; junction bases left unmatched: 5. Germline V gene data show CDR1 as SGHTA and CDR2 as FQGNSA. The CDR3 loop reads CASSIRTSATDTQYF. DNA for the CDR3: TGTGCCAGCAGCATACGGACTAGCGCCACAGATACGCAGTATTTT. Full variable domain (remainder filled in from reference TRBV7-2 and TRBJ2-3): GAGVSQSPSNKVTEKGKDVELRCDPISGHTALYWYRQSLGQGLEFLIYFQGNSAPDKSGLPSDRFSAERTGGSVSTLTIQRTQQEDSAVYLCASSIRTSATDTQYFGPGTRLTVL.

This clone was observed a few times. The V and J genes are TRBV11-2 and TRBJ1-1; D unclear. With 1 base removed from V and 5 bases from J, the gap between germline ends came to 17 bases. Germline CDR1 reads SGHAT; CDR2 reads FQNNGV. CDR3 size: 16 residues. CDR3: CASSLVFLGPGTEAFF. The CDR3 nucleotides are TGTGCCAGCAGCTTAGTTTTTTTGGGTCCCGGGACTGAAGCTTTCTTT.

This clone has only one observation. The chain uses TRBV7-9 and TRBJ2-3; 8 nucleotides agree with TRBD1. This CDR3 comprises 14 residues. With V trimmed by 3 bases and J by 5 bases, 4 bases remained unmatched. CDR1 and CDR2 from the germline V gene are SEHNR and FQNEAQ (reference sequence). CDR3 nucleotides: TGTGCCAGCAGCTTGGACAGGGACGGAGATACGCAGTATTTT. Translating it yields CASSLDRDGDTQYF.

The chain recombines TRBV6-5 with TRBJ2-1; 10 nucleotides match TRBD2. The V segment lost 0 bases and the J segment 8 bases; nucleotides outside the gene matches: 7. Germline CDR1 MNHEY, CDR2 SVGAGI. The CDR3 spans 16 residues. The CDR3 DNA reads TGTGCCAGCAGTTACTCGGCTAGCGGGAGCAGATATGAGCAGTTCTTC. This encodes CASSYSASGSRYEQFF.

This chain links TRBV28 with TRBJ1-2, with 7 bases fitting TRBD1. The CDR3 has 12 amino acids. Losses at the gene ends were 6 bases for V and 5 bases for J; bases not matched to a gene: 3. Per the germline V gene, CDR1 is MDHEN and CDR2 is SYDVKM. In nucleotides, the CDR3 is TGTGCCAGCAGCAAACAGGGGTATGGCTACACCTTC. Amino acids: CASSKQGYGYTF.